The clone carrying this T cell receptor beta chain occurred a few times. Its antigen remains unknown. Profiled with immunoSEQ multiplex PCR; TCRdb holds only in-frame clones, not every one. The repertoire holds about 1,800,000 clones, with about 95% as singletons. The data belong to a study of shared clonotypes between healthy human individuals. Study-level findings and limits: Sampling used blood alone; tissue repertoires probably differ.

CD45RO negativity and positive selection for CCR7 defined naive CD8 cells, a population that excluded terminally differentiated effector memory CD45RA+ cells. The germline V gene has CDR1 SNHLY and CDR2 FYNNEI. The CDR3 runs 11 residues. Trimming stripped 10 bases from V and 8 bases from J, with 14 bases between. The J gene is TRBJ1-2, the V gene TRBV2; perhaps TRBD1 as D (5 bases). Sequencing was performed on naive CD8+ T cells sorted from blood. This clonotype originated in a man aged 18 to 29 in good health. CDR3 nucleotide sequence: TGTGCCAACCTGGGGGTCAAGGGCTACACCTTC. It codes for CANLGVKGYTF. Based on the CDR3 plus reference TRBV2 and TRBJ1-2, the full variable domain is EPEVTQTPSHQVTQMGQEVILRCVPISNHLYFYWYRQILGQKVEFLVSFYNNEISEKSEIFDDQFSVERPDGSNFTLKIRSTKLEDSAMYFCANLGVKGYTFGSGTRLTVV.